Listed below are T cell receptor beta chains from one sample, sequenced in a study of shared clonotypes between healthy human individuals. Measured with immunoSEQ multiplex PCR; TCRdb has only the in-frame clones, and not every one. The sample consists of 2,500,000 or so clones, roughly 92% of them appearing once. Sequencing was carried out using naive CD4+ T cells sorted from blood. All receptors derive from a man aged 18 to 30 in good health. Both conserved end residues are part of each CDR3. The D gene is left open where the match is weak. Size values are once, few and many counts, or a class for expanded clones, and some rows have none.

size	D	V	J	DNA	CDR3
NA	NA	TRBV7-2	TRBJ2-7	TGTGCCAGCAGCTACGAGGGGATCGGCGAGCAGTACTTC	CASSYEGIGEQYF
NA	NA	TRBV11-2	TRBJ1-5	TGTGCCAGCAGCTACTCCGGGACTACAAATCAGCCCCAGCATTTT	CASSYSGTTNQPQHF
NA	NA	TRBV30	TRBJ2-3	TGTGCCTGGAGTCCAGGGGTCACAGATACGCAGTATTTT	CAWSPGVTDTQYF
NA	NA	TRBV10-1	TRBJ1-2	TGCGCCAGCAGTGAGTCGGGAGGACAGAAGAACTATGGCTACACCTTC	CASSESGGQKNYGYTF
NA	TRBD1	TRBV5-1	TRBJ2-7	TGCGCCAGCAGCATCCGGACAGGGGTGTCCTACGAGCAGTACTTC	CASSIRTGVSYEQYF
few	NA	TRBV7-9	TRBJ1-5	TGTGCCAGCAGCTTCGGCAATCAGCCCCAGCATTTT	CASSFGNQPQHF
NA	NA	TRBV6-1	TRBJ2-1	TGTGCCAGCAGTGACCTTGACGGATTCAGCTCCTACAATGAGCAGTTCTTC	CASSDLDGFSSYNEQFF
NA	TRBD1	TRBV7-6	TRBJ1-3	TGTGCCAGCAGCCCGAGACAGGGGTCCTCTGGAAACACCATATATTTT	CASSPRQGSSGNTIYF
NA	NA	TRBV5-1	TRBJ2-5	TGCGCCAGCAGCTTGTGGCTTGGGGGAGAGACCCAGTACTTC	CASSLWLGGETQYF
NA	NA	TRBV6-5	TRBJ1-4	TGTGCCAGCAGTTCCGCGGGGCTCGGTAATGAAAAACTGTTTTTT	CASSSAGLGNEKLFF
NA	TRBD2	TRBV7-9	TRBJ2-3	TGTGCCAGCAGCCCCCCCGGACTAGCGGGAGGCCTCACAGATACGCAGTATTTT	CASSPPGLAGGLTDTQYF
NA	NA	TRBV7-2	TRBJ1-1	TGTGCCAGCAGCCCCGGACGGATGAACACTGAAGCTTTCTTT	CASSPGRMNTEAFF
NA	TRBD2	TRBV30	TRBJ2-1	TGTGCCTGGGGGGCTAGCGGTTACAATGAGCAGTTCTTC	CAWGASGYNEQFF
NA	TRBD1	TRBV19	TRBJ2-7	TGTGCCAGTAGTCTACCGGACAGGGCGCAGTACGAGCAGTACTTC	CASSLPDRAQYEQYF
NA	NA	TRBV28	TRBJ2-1	TGTGCCAGCAGTTTATCGGGGACCTACAATGAGCAGTTCTTC	CASSLSGTYNEQFF
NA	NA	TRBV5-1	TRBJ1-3	TGCGCCAGCAGCTTGAAATCCTCGGTCTCTGGAAACACCATATATTTT	CASSLKSSVSGNTIYF
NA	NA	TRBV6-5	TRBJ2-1	TGTGCCAGCAGACTAGCAACCTCCTACAATGAGCAGTTCTTC	CASRLATSYNEQFF
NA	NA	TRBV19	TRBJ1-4	TGTGCCAGTAGTCGTCAGGGGAAATTTGAAAAACTGTTTTTT	CASSRQGKFEKLFF
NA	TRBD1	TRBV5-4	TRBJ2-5	TGTGCCAGCAGCTTTACAGGGGTGAAAGAGACCCAGTACTTC	CASSFTGVKETQYF
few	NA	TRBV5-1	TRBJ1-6	TGCGCCAGCAGCGTAACAGGGATCAGTTCACCCCTCCACTTT	CASSVTGISSPLHF
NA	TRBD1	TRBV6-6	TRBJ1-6	TGTGCCAGCAGTTACCGACAGGGGGAATACTCACCCCTCCACTTT	CASSYRQGEYSPLHF
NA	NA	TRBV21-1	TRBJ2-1	TGTGCCAGCAGCCCGGAGGGGGGTGAGCAGTTCTTC	CASSPEGGEQFF
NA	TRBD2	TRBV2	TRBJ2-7	TGTGCCAGCAGTGTGACTAGCGGGAGGGCCGTCGATGGCTACGAGCAGTACTTC	CASSVTSGRAVDGYEQYF
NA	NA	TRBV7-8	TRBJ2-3	TGTGCCAGCAGCTTTCAGGGACACGCTAGCACAGATACGCAGTATTTT	CASSFQGHASTDTQYF
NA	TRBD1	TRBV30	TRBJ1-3	TGTGCCTGGATCAGGGGACAGGTGGGAAACACCATATATTTT	CAWIRGQVGNTIYF
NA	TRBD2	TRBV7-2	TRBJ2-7	TGTGCCAGCAGCCGAGGGACTAGCGGCGAGCAGTACTTC	CASSRGTSGEQYF
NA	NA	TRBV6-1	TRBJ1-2	TGTGCCAGCAGTGAATGGGGGGGCGCGTCCTATGGCTACACCTTC	CASSEWGGASYGYTF
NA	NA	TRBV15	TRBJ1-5	TGTGCCACCAGCAGAGATCTAGGGGTAGTAAATCAGCCCCAGCATTTT	CATSRDLGVVNQPQHF
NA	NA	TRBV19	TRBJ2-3	TGTGCCAGTAGGACCGCGAACACAGATACGCAGTATTTT	CASRTANTDTQYF
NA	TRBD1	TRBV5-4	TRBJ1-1	TGTGCCAGCAGCTTCGACAGGGGAGGAACTGAAGCTTTCTTT	CASSFDRGGTEAFF
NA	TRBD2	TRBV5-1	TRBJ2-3	TGCGCCAGCAGCTCCCTCGGCGGGGGGGTAGATACGCAGTATTTT	CASSSLGGGVDTQYF
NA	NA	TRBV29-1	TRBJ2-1	TGCAGCGTTGAAATTCAAGGGGGTAGGCGCGATGAGCAGTTCTTC	CSVEIQGGRRDEQFF
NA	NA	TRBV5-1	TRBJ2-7	TGCGCCAGCGAGGCTGCACCTAGCTCCTACGAGCAGTACTTC	CASEAAPSSYEQYF
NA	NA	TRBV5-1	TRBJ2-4	TGCGCCAGCAGCGCCCTACGAGGGGACATTCAGTACTTC	CASSALRGDIQYF
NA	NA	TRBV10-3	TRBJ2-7	TGTGCCATCAGTGCCGGGGTTGACTACGAGCAGTACTTC	CAISAGVDYEQYF
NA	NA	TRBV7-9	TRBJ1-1	TGTGCCAGCAGCTTTGGGACGGAGAACACTGAAGCTTTCTTT	CASSFGTENTEAFF
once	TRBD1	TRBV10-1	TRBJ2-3	TGCGCCAGCAGTGACAGGGGGCTAGGGTCAGATACGCAGTATTTT	CASSDRGLGSDTQYF
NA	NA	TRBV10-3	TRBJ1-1	TGTGCCATCAGTGAAGGACTACGGGTCAACACTGAAGCTTTCTTT	CAISEGLRVNTEAFF
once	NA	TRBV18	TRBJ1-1	TGTGCCAGCTCACCTGGGGGCAGCGAGATGAACACTGAAGCTTTCTTT	CASSPGGSEMNTEAFF
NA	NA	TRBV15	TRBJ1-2	TGTGCCACCAGCGTTGGGTCCCCGTATGGCTACACCTTC	CATSVGSPYGYTF
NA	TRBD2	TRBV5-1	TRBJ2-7	TGCGCCAGCAGCTTGGATCCGGGACTAGCGGGGGAAGCCTACGAGCAGTACTTC	CASSLDPGLAGEAYEQYF
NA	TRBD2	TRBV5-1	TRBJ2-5	TGCGCCAGCAGCTTCCTAGCGGGACCTTATCAAGAGACCCAGTACTTC	CASSFLAGPYQETQYF
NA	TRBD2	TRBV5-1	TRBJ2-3	TGCGCCAGCAGCTACCCCCCGGCTAGCGGGGCGAGCACAGATACGCAGTATTTT	CASSYPPASGASTDTQYF
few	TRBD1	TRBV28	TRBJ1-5	TGTGGGGTACAGGGGCGACATCAGCCCCAGCATTTT	CGVQGRHQPQHF
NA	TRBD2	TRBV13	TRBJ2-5	TGTGCCAGCAGCTCGGGACTACGACAAGAGACCCAGTACTTC	CASSSGLRQETQYF
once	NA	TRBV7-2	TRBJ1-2	TGTGCCAGCAGCTACAGGGAATCCAATGTCGGCTACACCTTC	CASSYRESNVGYTF
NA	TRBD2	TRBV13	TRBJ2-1	TGTGCCAGCAGCCCGGGCCTAGCGGGGGCTATAGATGAGCAGTTCTTC	CASSPGLAGAIDEQFF
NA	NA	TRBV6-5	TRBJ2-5	TGTGCCAGCAGTTCACCGGGACAAGCGCAAGAGACCCAGTACTTC	CASSSPGQAQETQYF
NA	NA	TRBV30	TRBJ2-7	TGTGCCTGGAGTGTCGGACAAGCCTACGAGCAGTACTTC	CAWSVGQAYEQYF